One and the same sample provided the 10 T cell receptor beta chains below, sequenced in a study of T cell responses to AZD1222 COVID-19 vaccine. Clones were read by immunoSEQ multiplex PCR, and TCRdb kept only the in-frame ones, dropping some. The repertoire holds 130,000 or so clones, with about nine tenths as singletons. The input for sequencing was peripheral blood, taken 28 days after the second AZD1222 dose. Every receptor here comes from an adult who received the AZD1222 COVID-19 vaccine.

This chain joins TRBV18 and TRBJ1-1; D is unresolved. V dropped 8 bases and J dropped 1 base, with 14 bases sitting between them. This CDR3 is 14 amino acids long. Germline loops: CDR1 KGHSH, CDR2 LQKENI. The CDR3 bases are TGTGCCAGCCGAACGCCCACTAAGAACACTGAAGCTTTCTTT. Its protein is CASRTPTKNTEAFF.

CDR3 sequence reads: CASSGPTYQPQHF. In DNA form, the CDR3 reads TGTGCCAGCAGTGGTCCGACATATCAGCCCCAGCATTTT. This sequence joins TRBV2 and TRBJ1-5, with D hard to call. Trimming removed 4 bases from V and 5 bases from J, with 9 bases in between. The length of the CDR3 is 13 residues. CDR1 and CDR2 from the germline V gene are SNHLY and FYNNEI.

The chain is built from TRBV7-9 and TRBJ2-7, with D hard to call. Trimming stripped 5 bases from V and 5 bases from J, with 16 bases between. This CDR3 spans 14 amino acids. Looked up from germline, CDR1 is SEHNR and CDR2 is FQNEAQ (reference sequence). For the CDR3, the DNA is TGTGCCAGCAGCCTACACGTAGACGGAAACGAGCAGTACTTC. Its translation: CASSLHVDGNEQYF.

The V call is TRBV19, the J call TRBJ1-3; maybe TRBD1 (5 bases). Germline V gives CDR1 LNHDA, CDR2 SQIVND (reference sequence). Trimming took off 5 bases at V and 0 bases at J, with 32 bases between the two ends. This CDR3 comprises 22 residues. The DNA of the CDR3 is TGTGCCAGTAGTGTGGTCCGGGACTACTTACGAGGCACATCGTCCTCTGGAAACACCATATATTTT. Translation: CASSVVRDYLRGTSSSGNTIYF.

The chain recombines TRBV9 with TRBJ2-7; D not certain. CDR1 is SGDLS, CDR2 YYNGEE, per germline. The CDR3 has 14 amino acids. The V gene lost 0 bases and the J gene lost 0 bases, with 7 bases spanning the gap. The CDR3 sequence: CASSVADSSYEQYF. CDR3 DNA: TGTGCCAGCAGCGTAGCCGATAGCTCCTACGAGCAGTACTTC. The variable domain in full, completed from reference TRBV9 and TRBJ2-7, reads DSGVTQTPKHLITATGQRVTLRCSPRSGDLSVYWYQQSLDQGLQFLIQYYNGEERAKGNILERFSAQQFPDLHSELNLSSLELGDSALYFCASSVADSSYEQYFGPGTRLTVT.

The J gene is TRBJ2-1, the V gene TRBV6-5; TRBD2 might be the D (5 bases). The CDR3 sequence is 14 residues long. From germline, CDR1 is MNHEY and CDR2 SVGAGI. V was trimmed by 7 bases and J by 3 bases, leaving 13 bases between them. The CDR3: CASTTVANYNEQFF. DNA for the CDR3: TGTGCCAGCACCACGGTAGCGAACTACAATGAGCAGTTCTTC.

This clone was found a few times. In DNA form, the CDR3 reads TGTGCCAGCGAGGGGTCTGGAAACACCATATATTTT. This sequence encodes CASEGSGNTIYF. This chain links TRBV28 with TRBJ1-3, with a weak D call TRBD1 (5 bases). This CDR3 is built from 12 residues. V gave up 8 bases and J gave up 1 base, with 6 bases separating them. Germline V lookup: CDR1 MDHEN, CDR2 SYDVKM.

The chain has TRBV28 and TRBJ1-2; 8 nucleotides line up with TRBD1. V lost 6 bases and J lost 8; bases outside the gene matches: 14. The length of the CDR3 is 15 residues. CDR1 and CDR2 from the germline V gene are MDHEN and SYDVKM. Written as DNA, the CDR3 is TGTGCCAGCAGCCCTCGGACAGGGAAGGAAGAAGGCTACACCTTC. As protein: CASSPRTGKEEGYTF.

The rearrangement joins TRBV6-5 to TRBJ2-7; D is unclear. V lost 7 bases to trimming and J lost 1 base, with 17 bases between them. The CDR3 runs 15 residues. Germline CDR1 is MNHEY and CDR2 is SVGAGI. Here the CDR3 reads CASTPRMTGSYEQYF. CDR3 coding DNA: TGTGCCAGCACCCCCAGGATGACCGGGTCCTACGAGCAGTACTTC.

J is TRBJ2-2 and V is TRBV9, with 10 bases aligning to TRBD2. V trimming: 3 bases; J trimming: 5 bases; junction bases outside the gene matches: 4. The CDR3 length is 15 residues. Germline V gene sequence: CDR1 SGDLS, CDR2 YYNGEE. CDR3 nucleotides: TGTGCCAGCAGCGACCTAGCGGGAGTAACCGGGGAGCTGTTTTTT. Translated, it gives CASSDLAGVTGELFF.